These T cell receptor beta chains were read from a single sample in a study of CD8 T cells in Susac syndrome. TCRdb itself ran the immunoSEQ multiplex PCR reads through MiXCR, one entry per CDR3 protein. The data contain about 140,000 distinct CDR3 sequences, about 95% of them seen just once; the ten biggest clones take up over 0.1%. Sequences were obtained from CD4+ T cells from PBMCs. Source of these receptors: a human donor with multiple sclerosis. CDR3s leave out the opening cysteine and the closing phenylalanine or tryptophan. The D gene is left open where the match is weak.

j_gene	v_gene	d_gene	CDR3aa
TRBJ1-5	TRBV29-1	NA	SVGQGSNQPQH
TRBJ2-3	TRBV12-3/TRBV12-4	NA	ASSLGGPGLDTQY
TRBJ1-6	TRBV4-3	NA	ASSQVSGGWNSPLH
TRBJ2-3	TRBV28	TRBD2	ASSGLTSGRESDTQY
TRBJ2-5	TRBV28	TRBD2	ASSWTSYPPEETQY
TRBJ2-1	TRBV29-1	NA	SVVLGSYNEQF
TRBJ1-1	TRBV3-1	TRBD1	ASSHWDRMNTEAF
TRBJ2-1	TRBV9	NA	ASSVGASVTLTSYNEQF
TRBJ2-5	TRBV3-1	NA	ASSQVGPDGTQY
TRBJ2-7	TRBV20-1	NA	SASRKNYEQY
TRBJ2-4	TRBV29-1	TRBD1	SVGSGTGKNIQY
TRBJ2-4	TRBV29-1	NA	SVESWAQGNKNIQY
TRBJ1-2	TRBV20-1	NA	SARTDDYGYT
TRBJ2-5	TRBV2	NA	ASSDGKRETQY
TRBJ2-3	TRBV3-1	TRBD1	ASSQGTGKDTQY
TRBJ1-5	TRBV28	NA	ASSLGLHQPQH
TRBJ2-3	TRBV7-2	NA	ASSPSGGPLRDTQY
TRBJ2-1	TRBV20-1	NA	SALTERPYNEQF
TRBJ2-7	TRBV20-1	NA	SARATLAGSSYEQY
TRBJ1-2	TRBV2	TRBD1	ASSIGGQGDAGYT
TRBJ2-5	TRBV20-1	TRBD2	SAIAGVVETQY
TRBJ2-3	TRBV9	NA	ASSVEQGTDTQY
TRBJ2-3	TRBV5-1	TRBD2	ASKVAGGPADTQY
TRBJ2-7	TRBV27	TRBD1	ASSPRGSAAYEQY
TRBJ2-1	TRBV4-1	NA	ASSRVDNNEQF
TRBJ1-1	TRBV5-1	NA	ASSPLSGSMNTEAF
TRBJ1-5	TRBV20-1	NA	SAGGEQGGGQPQH
TRBJ1-4	TRBV15	TRBD1	ATSRDQDRGHEKLF
TRBJ1-1	TRBV5-1	NA	ASSLVSGRMNTEAF
TRBJ2-7	TRBV4-1	NA	ASSGSPYEQY
TRBJ2-3	TRBV27	TRBD1	ASRMDRAGTQY
TRBJ2-1	TRBV7-3	TRBD2	ASSLGGSDNEQF
TRBJ1-1	TRBV5-4	TRBD1	ASSLPTGQGAISTEAF
TRBJ2-6	TRBV20-1	NA	SARQSASGANVLT
TRBJ2-7	TRBV27	TRBD1	ASRPLQGDEQY
TRBJ2-7	TRBV30	TRBD1	AWSVLQGAGEQY
TRBJ1-2	TRBV6-5	NA	ASSYSIIKQGDGYT
TRBJ1-1	TRBV20-1	NA	SARLTGRGAF
TRBJ2-1	TRBV20-1	TRBD1	SVGQGEQF
TRBJ2-7	TRBV24-1	TRBD1	ATSDPDDRAYEQY